A selection of T cell receptor beta chains follows, all from one sample in a study of control samples from healthy donors and cancer patients. TCRdb's copy holds only in-frame clones and misses some; the assay was immunoSEQ multiplex PCR. Of about 130,000 clones in the sample, roughly 90% were seen once. The sample was blood. The receptors stem from a man in his forties in good health. The CDR3 runs from the conserved cysteine through the conserved F or W. Each record gives: CDR3 protein, CDR3 DNA, V gene, J gene, clone size, D gene. The D gene is left open where the match is weak. For some rows the clone size is stated as once, few or many, or as a class when expanded; others skip it.

CDR3aa: CASSKSREAFF
CDR3nt: TGTGCCAGCAGCAAGTCTCGGGAAGCTTTCTTT
v_gene: TRBV21-1
j_gene: TRBJ1-1
abundance: -
d_gene: -

CDR3aa: CASSYRGGGTYEQYF
CDR3nt: TGTGCCAGCAGTTACAGGGGGGGCGGGACCTACGAGCAGTACTTC
v_gene: TRBV6-5
j_gene: TRBJ2-7
abundance: -
d_gene: -

CDR3aa: CASSKAEGGAWEKLFF
CDR3nt: TGTGCCAGCAGCAAAGCCGAAGGGGGCGCATGGGAAAAACTGTTTTTT
v_gene: TRBV21-1
j_gene: TRBJ1-4
abundance: -
d_gene: -

CDR3aa: CASGLGAPTDTQYF
CDR3nt: TGCGCCAGCGGGTTGGGGGCGCCCACAGATACGCAGTATTTT
v_gene: TRBV5-1
j_gene: TRBJ2-3
abundance: -
d_gene: -

CDR3aa: CAWGTGNQPQHF
CDR3nt: TGTGCCTGGGGGACAGGCAATCAGCCCCAGCATTTT
v_gene: TRBV30
j_gene: TRBJ1-5
abundance: -
d_gene: TRBD1

CDR3aa: CASSLQGGENYGYTF
CDR3nt: TGTGCCAGCAGCTTGCAGGGAGGGGAAAACTATGGCTACACCTTC
v_gene: TRBV5-6
j_gene: TRBJ1-2
abundance: once
d_gene: -

CDR3aa: CASSGGARTDTQYF
CDR3nt: TGTGCCAGCAGTGGGGGGGCCCGCACAGATACGCAGTATTTT
v_gene: TRBV27
j_gene: TRBJ2-3
abundance: -
d_gene: -

CDR3aa: CASSLGISTQPQHF
CDR3nt: TGTGCCAGCAGCTTGGGGATAAGCACTCAGCCCCAGCATTTT
v_gene: TRBV6-5
j_gene: TRBJ1-5
abundance: -
d_gene: -

CDR3aa: CATVVGGNQPQHF
CDR3nt: TGTGCCACCGTAGTTGGGGGCAATCAGCCCCAGCATTTT
v_gene: TRBV28
j_gene: TRBJ1-5
abundance: -
d_gene: -

CDR3aa: CASSQGPVRRYGYTF
CDR3nt: TGTGCCAGCAGCCAAGGGCCGGTACGAAGATATGGCTACACCTTC
v_gene: TRBV3-1/TRBV3-2
j_gene: TRBJ1-2
abundance: -
d_gene: -

CDR3aa: CASGLGGAGETQYF
CDR3nt: TGTGCTAGTGGTTTGGGGGGGGCGGGAGAGACCCAGTACTTC
v_gene: TRBV12-5
j_gene: TRBJ2-5
abundance: -
d_gene: -

CDR3aa: CASSQPLTRHGYTF
CDR3nt: TGTGCCAGCAGCCAACCGCTAACTAGACATGGCTACACCTTC
v_gene: TRBV7-9
j_gene: TRBJ1-2
abundance: -
d_gene: -

CDR3aa: CATSRDPRAGNQPQHF
CDR3nt: TGTGCCACCAGCAGAGATCCCAGGGCGGGCAATCAGCCCCAGCATTTT
v_gene: TRBV15
j_gene: TRBJ1-5
abundance: -
d_gene: -

CDR3aa: CASSAGTTALEETQYF
CDR3nt: TGTGCCAGCAGCGCAGGGACTACCGCCTTGGAGGAGACCCAGTACTTC
v_gene: TRBV9
j_gene: TRBJ2-5
abundance: -
d_gene: TRBD2

CDR3aa: CASSLSRGNTEAFF
CDR3nt: TGTGCCAGCAGCTTAAGTCGTGGGAACACTGAAGCTTTCTTT
v_gene: TRBV7-3
j_gene: TRBJ1-1
abundance: -
d_gene: -

CDR3aa: CASSQNPLETQYF
CDR3nt: TGTGCCAGCAGCCAAAACCCTCTTGAGACCCAGTACTTC
v_gene: TRBV14
j_gene: TRBJ2-5
abundance: -
d_gene: -

CDR3aa: CASSLDGFSGNTIYF
CDR3nt: TGTGCCAGCAGTTTAGACGGGTTCTCTGGAAACACCATATATTTT
v_gene: TRBV27
j_gene: TRBJ1-3
abundance: -
d_gene: -

CDR3aa: CASSPRLSSYNEQFF
CDR3nt: TGTGCCAGCAGCCCTCGACTGAGCTCCTACAATGAGCAGTTCTTC
v_gene: TRBV7-6
j_gene: TRBJ2-1
abundance: -
d_gene: -

CDR3aa: CASSQRTVSTEAFF
CDR3nt: TGTGCCAGCAGCCAACGGACAGTTAGCACTGAAGCTTTCTTT
v_gene: TRBV3-1/TRBV3-2
j_gene: TRBJ1-1
abundance: -
d_gene: -

CDR3aa: CASSLGGTYEQYF
CDR3nt: TGTGCCAGCAGTCTCGGGGGAACCTACGAGCAGTACTTC
v_gene: TRBV28
j_gene: TRBJ2-7
abundance: few
d_gene: -

CDR3aa: CASSLRGGAKGETQYF
CDR3nt: TGTGCCAGCAGCTTGCGCGGGGGGGCTAAGGGAGAGACCCAGTACTTC
v_gene: TRBV5-4
j_gene: TRBJ2-5
abundance: -
d_gene: TRBD2

CDR3aa: CASSFGVVSSGNTIYF
CDR3nt: TGTGCCAGCAGCTTCGGGGTTGTCAGCTCTGGAAACACCATATATTTT
v_gene: TRBV7-6
j_gene: TRBJ1-3
abundance: once
d_gene: -

CDR3aa: CATSAADNNEQFF
CDR3nt: TGTGCCACCAGTGCTGCAGATAACAATGAGCAGTTCTTC
v_gene: TRBV24-1
j_gene: TRBJ2-1
abundance: -
d_gene: -

CDR3aa: CASRPASYEQYF
CDR3nt: TGTGCCAGCAGGCCGGCCTCCTACGAGCAGTACTTC
v_gene: TRBV6-6
j_gene: TRBJ2-7
abundance: once
d_gene: -

CDR3aa: CASRPTGVYNEQFF
CDR3nt: TGTGCCAGCAGACCCACCGGGGTTTACAATGAGCAGTTCTTC
v_gene: TRBV6-5
j_gene: TRBJ2-1
abundance: -
d_gene: -

CDR3aa: CASSLGPAGRFTDTQYF
CDR3nt: TGTGCCAGCAGCTTGGGTCCGGCAGGGCGTTTCACAGATACGCAGTATTTT
v_gene: TRBV5-5
j_gene: TRBJ2-3
abundance: -
d_gene: -

CDR3aa: CASSEGSGNTIYF
CDR3nt: TGTGCCAGCAGCGAGGGCTCTGGAAACACCATATATTTT
v_gene: TRBV9
j_gene: TRBJ1-3
abundance: -
d_gene: -

CDR3aa: CASRQAWDSPLHF
CDR3nt: TGCGCCAGCCGGCAGGCCTGGGATTCACCCCTCCACTTT
v_gene: TRBV10-1
j_gene: TRBJ1-6
abundance: -
d_gene: -

CDR3aa: CATITPTRGKFF
CDR3nt: TGTGCCACCATAACCCCAACCCGCGGGAAGTTCTTC
v_gene: TRBV21-1
j_gene: TRBJ2-1
abundance: -
d_gene: -

CDR3aa: CASTKTGIETKNIQYF
CDR3nt: TGTGCCAGCACCAAGACAGGGATTGAGACCAAAAACATTCAGTACTTC
v_gene: TRBV6-6
j_gene: TRBJ2-4
abundance: few
d_gene: TRBD1

CDR3aa: CASSEQGVLYEQYF
CDR3nt: TGTGCCAGCAGTGAACAGGGGGTCCTCTACGAGCAGTACTTC
v_gene: TRBV2
j_gene: TRBJ2-7
abundance: -
d_gene: TRBD1

CDR3aa: CASTVLASYEQYF
CDR3nt: TGTGCCAGCACCGTCCTTGCTTCGTACGAGCAGTACTTC
v_gene: TRBV28
j_gene: TRBJ2-7
abundance: -
d_gene: -

CDR3aa: CASSGGTNTEAFF
CDR3nt: TGCGCCAGCAGCGGAGGGACGAACACTGAAGCTTTCTTT
v_gene: TRBV5-1
j_gene: TRBJ1-1
abundance: -
d_gene: -

CDR3aa: CASSTDRANTEAFF
CDR3nt: TGTGCCAGCAGCACCGACAGGGCGAACACTGAAGCTTTCTTT
v_gene: TRBV7-6
j_gene: TRBJ1-1
abundance: few
d_gene: TRBD1

CDR3aa: CASARDFNEKLFF
CDR3nt: TGTGCCAGCGCCCGGGACTTTAATGAAAAACTGTTTTTT
v_gene: TRBV2
j_gene: TRBJ1-4
abundance: -
d_gene: -

CDR3aa: CASSGYGNQETQYF
CDR3nt: TGTGCCAGCAGTGGGTACGGGAACCAAGAGACCCAGTACTTC
v_gene: TRBV2
j_gene: TRBJ2-5
abundance: -
d_gene: -

CDR3aa: CASTPATSNTGELFF
CDR3nt: TGTGCCAGCACCCCGGCTACTTCGAACACCGGGGAGCTGTTTTTT
v_gene: TRBV9
j_gene: TRBJ2-2
abundance: once
d_gene: -

CDR3aa: CAAGINEKLFF
CDR3nt: TGTGCCGCGGGGATTAATGAAAAACTGTTTTTT
v_gene: TRBV28
j_gene: TRBJ1-4
abundance: -
d_gene: -

CDR3aa: CASSLGQLAYGYTF
CDR3nt: TGCGCCAGCAGCTTGGGACAGTTGGCCTATGGCTACACCTTC
v_gene: TRBV5-1
j_gene: TRBJ1-2
abundance: -
d_gene: -

CDR3aa: CASSFGTSGGPPPEQFF
CDR3nt: TGTGCCAGCAGCTTTGGAACTAGCGGGGGGCCCCCCCCAGAGCAGTTCTTC
v_gene: TRBV7-3
j_gene: TRBJ2-1
abundance: -
d_gene: TRBD2

CDR3aa: CASSLGWDTLYEQYF
CDR3nt: TGCGCCAGCAGCTTGGGTTGGGACACCCTCTACGAGCAGTACTTC
v_gene: TRBV5-1
j_gene: TRBJ2-7
abundance: -
d_gene: -

CDR3aa: CASSRTLNTEAFF
CDR3nt: TGTGCCAGCAGCCGGACATTGAACACTGAAGCTTTCTTT
v_gene: TRBV5-8
j_gene: TRBJ1-1
abundance: -
d_gene: -